The rows below give T cell receptor beta chains drawn from one sample of a study of blood T cell repertoires in COVID-19. The repertoire was sequenced with immunoSEQ multiplex PCR; TCRdb's copy has only in-frame clones and lacks some. The sample shows 200,000 to 300,000 clones, 87% of them seen only once. The sequenced sample was PBMCs or T cells enriched from blood (not recorded which). These receptors were taken from a woman aged 30 to 39 with acute COVID-19. CDR3s include the opening cysteine and the closing phenylalanine or tryptophan. The D gene is left open where the match is weak. Size tells how often a clone was seen (once, few, many) or the class of an expanded clone, and some rows leave it out.

TRBJ2-7	-	TRBD1	TRBV15	TGTGCCACCAGCAGTCTCGGGACAGGGGGCTACGAGCAGTACTTC	CATSSLGTGGYEQYF
TRBJ1-2	-	-	TRBV11-2	TGTGCCAGCAGCTTTTCATTGAACTATGGCTACACCTTC	CASSFSLNYGYTF
TRBJ1-5	-	-	TRBV6-1	TGTGCCAGCAGTGGCCCCGGGGCGGGCAGGGGAAGCGATCAGCCCCAGCATTTT	CASSGPGAGRGSDQPQHF
TRBJ1-6	-	-	TRBV4-3	TGCGCCAGCAGCCAAGAGATGGACGGGGAACCTAATTCACCCCTCCACTTT	CASSQEMDGEPNSPLHF
TRBJ1-3	once	-	TRBV5-6	TGTGCCAGCAGCTTGACCGGGTCGAGGTGGGACACCATATATTTT	CASSLTGSRWDTIYF
TRBJ1-1	-	-	TRBV6-4	TGTGCCAGCAGGACGACACATGATGTGAACACTGAAGCTTTCTTT	CASRTTHDVNTEAFF
TRBJ1-3	-	TRBD1	TRBV10-3	TGTGCCATCAGTGATCCCGGGACAGGGAGGGTTGGTCGGCCTGGAAACACCATATATTTT	CAISDPGTGRVGRPGNTIYF
TRBJ1-4	-	-	TRBV7-6	TGTGCCAGCAGCCAGAGTCAGACAGGCAGTAATGAAAAACTGTTTTTT	CASSQSQTGSNEKLFF
TRBJ2-3	-	-	TRBV14	TGTGCCAGCAGCCAAGATCTTCGTGCAGATACGCAGTATTTT	CASSQDLRADTQYF
TRBJ1-1	-	-	TRBV12-3/TRBV12-4	TGTGCCAGCACCAATGACAGTTCCTCTGAAGCTTTCTTT	CASTNDSSSEAFF
TRBJ1-5	-	-	TRBV19	TGTGCCAGTAGTCCCACCCAACTTTCGCCCCAGCATTTT	CASSPTQLSPQHF
TRBJ1-1	few	-	TRBV20-1	TGCAGTGCTGGCCCCAACACTGAAGCTTTCTTT	CSAGPNTEAFF
TRBJ2-1	-	TRBD2	TRBV7-7	TGTGCTAGCAGCTTGAGTAGCGGGGGGCCCGGAGAGCAGTTCTTC	CASSLSSGGPGEQFF
TRBJ2-4	-	TRBD2	TRBV5-1	TGCGCCAGCAGAAGGTCTAGCGGGTTAGAAGCCAAAAACATTCAGTACTTC	CASRRSSGLEAKNIQYF
TRBJ2-2	-	TRBD1	TRBV5-1	TGCGCCAGCAGCATCGGACAGGCCAACACCGGGGAGCTGTTTTTT	CASSIGQANTGELFF
TRBJ1-5	-	TRBD1	TRBV10-2	TGCGCCAGCATGCAGGGGGTTCGCAATCAGCCCCAGCATTTT	CASMQGVRNQPQHF
TRBJ1-1	-	-	TRBV18	TGTGCCAGCTCACCACTCGGGGGGGGGCACACTGAAGCTTTCTTT	CASSPLGGGHTEAFF
TRBJ2-2	-	TRBD1	TRBV2	TGTGCCAGCAGTCCAACCGGGACAGGAAACACCGGGGAGCTGTTTTTT	CASSPTGTGNTGELFF
TRBJ1-1	-	-	TRBV27	TGTGCCAGCAGAGGAGGAGTGTCTGAAGCTTTCTTT	CASRGGVSEAFF
TRBJ2-2	once	-	TRBV6-1	TGTGCCAGCAATGAACCGGTCGACGGGGAGCTGTTTTTT	CASNEPVDGELFF
TRBJ1-1	-	-	TRBV6-5	TGTGCCAGCAGTTACACGACCAACGGGTTGGGCACTGAAGCTTTCTTT	CASSYTTNGLGTEAFF
TRBJ2-1	-	TRBD2	TRBV7-2	TGTGCCAGCAGCTTAGGGGTTGGGGGGGGATACAATGAGCAGTTCTTC	CASSLGVGGGYNEQFF
TRBJ2-2	-	TRBD2	TRBV19	TGTGCCAGTAGTATACGTTCGGCTAGCGGGGGAGGCGGGGAGCTGTTTTTT	CASSIRSASGGGGELFF
TRBJ1-4	once	TRBD1	TRBV10-1	TGCGCCAGCAGCCCCGGGACAGGGACGACTGAAAAACTGTTTTTT	CASSPGTGTTEKLFF
TRBJ1-6	-	TRBD1	TRBV10-3	TGTGCCATCAGTGGTGGACAGGGGGAATCAAATTCACCCCTCCACTTT	CAISGGQGESNSPLHF
TRBJ1-5	-	-	TRBV6-5	TGTGCCAGCAGTTCCCTGGCAGGGCCCCAGCATTTT	CASSSLAGPQHF
TRBJ1-2	-	-	TRBV5-6	TGTGCCAGCAGCTCCTACGTTGGCTATGGCTACACCTTC	CASSSYVGYGYTF
TRBJ2-6	-	-	TRBV18	TGTGCCAGCTCACCTCGGAGGGCTGGGGCCAACGTCCTGACTTTC	CASSPRRAGANVLTF
TRBJ1-6	-	-	TRBV5-8	TGTGCCAGCAGCCGGACAAGTAACTCACCCCTCCACTTT	CASSRTSNSPLHF
TRBJ2-5	-	TRBD2	TRBV9	TGTGCCAGCAGCGAACGAGCGGCTAGCGGGATCCAAGAGACCCAGTACTTC	CASSERAASGIQETQYF
TRBJ2-7	once	TRBD2	TRBV5-1	TGCGCCAGCAGCTCGGGACTAGCGGGGGGCTATCCCTACGAGCAGTACTTC	CASSSGLAGGYPYEQYF
TRBJ2-3	-	-	TRBV5-6	TGTGCCAGCAGCTTGGACGGCGGGAGCACAGATACGCAGTATTTT	CASSLDGGSTDTQYF
TRBJ2-7	-	TRBD2	TRBV4-3	TGCGCCAGCAGCCAAGAAGGTAGACTAGCGGGGCGCTCCTACGAGCAGTACTTC	CASSQEGRLAGRSYEQYF
TRBJ1-1	-	-	TRBV9	TGTGCCAGCAGCGCTCTCAACACTGAAGCTTTCTTT	CASSALNTEAFF
TRBJ1-1	-	-	TRBV30	TGTGCCTGGGGCCTTACAGAGAACACTGAAGCTTTCTTT	CAWGLTENTEAFF
TRBJ1-1	-	TRBD1	TRBV7-9	TGTGCCAGCAGCGTTGACAGGGGGTTCTCCTATGGGGAAGCTTTCTTT	CASSVDRGFSYGEAFF
TRBJ1-4	few	TRBD1	TRBV28	TGTGCCAGCGGCCGGACAGGGGGCCGGTTCACAACTACTAATGAAAAACTGTTTTTT	CASGRTGGRFTTTNEKLFF